Listed below are T cell receptor beta chains from one sample, sequenced in a study of T cell changes during pregnancy in multiple sclerosis. Method: immunoSEQ multiplex PCR; TCRdb's copy keeps in-frame clones and lacks some. The sample contains some 30,000 clones, approximately 90% of which appear only once. Sample: CD8+ T cells from peripheral blood mononuclear cells, taken before pregnancy. The receptor set was obtained from a female donor with multiple sclerosis, enrolled in a pregnancy study. Each CDR3 is given with its conserved first and last residue. The D gene is left open where the match is weak. Where a row states a size, it is once, few, many or the class of an expanded clone; other rows omit it.

>TRBJ2-3|TRBV18|TRBD1|.
CASSPAPQGDGTDTQYF
TGTGCCAGCTCGCCAGCCCCGCAGGGGGACGGTACAGATACGCAGTATTTT
>TRBJ1-2|TRBV7-9|.|.
CASSLDGQGGGYTF
TGTGCCAGCAGCTTAGACGGCCAGGGAGGTGGCTACACCTTC
>TRBJ2-3|TRBV5-4|TRBD2|.
CASSSPLAGDGNTQYF
TGTGCCAGCAGCTCCCCGCTAGCGGGAGATGGGAATACGCAGTATTTT
>TRBJ2-7|TRBV7-8|.|.
CASSPGTDNLREQYF
TGTGCCAGCAGCCCCGGCACGGACAATCTTCGCGAGCAGTACTTC
>TRBJ1-5|TRBV27|TRBD1|.
CASSQIQGEPQHF
TGTGCCAGCAGTCAGATACAGGGGGAGCCCCAGCATTTT
>TRBJ2-5|TRBV5-6|TRBD2|.
CASSLGREETQYF
TGTGCCAGCAGCTTAGGGAGGGAGGAGACCCAGTACTTC
>TRBJ2-1|TRBV7-9|.|.
CASSYPRANEQFF
TGTGCCAGCAGCTACCCGCGGGCGAATGAGCAGTTCTTC
>TRBJ2-3|TRBV5-4|TRBD1|.
CASSPGTGAGTDTQYF
TGTGCCAGCAGCCCCGGGACAGGGGCCGGCACAGATACGCAGTATTTT
>TRBJ2-7|TRBV13|.|.
CASSPVSSYEQYF
TGTGCCAGCAGCCCTGTGTCCTCCTACGAGCAGTACTTC
>TRBJ1-1|TRBV21-1|.|.
CASKSRTEAFF
TGTGCCAGCAAATCTCGCACTGAAGCTTTCTTT
>TRBJ2-7|TRBV6-5|.|.
CASSYSFDPRGDEQYF
TGTGCCAGCAGTTACTCCTTTGACCCCCGGGGTGACGAGCAGTACTTC
>TRBJ1-6|TRBV27|.|.
CASKPDIVNSPLHF
TGTGCCAGCAAACCTGACATAGTTAATTCACCCCTCCACTTT
>TRBJ1-1|TRBV4-1|.|few
CASSPSGNTEAFF
TGCGCCAGCAGCCCCTCGGGGAACACTGAAGCTTTCTTT
>TRBJ1-1|TRBV27|.|.
CASSLAKGGTEAFF
TGTGCCAGCAGTTTAGCAAAAGGGGGCACTGAAGCTTTCTTT
>TRBJ2-1|TRBV7-6|TRBD1|.
CASSSGQGAYNEQFF
TGTGCCAGCAGCTCAGGACAGGGGGCCTACAATGAGCAGTTCTTC
>TRBJ1-2|TRBV5-6|.|.
CASSLDREVYGYTF
TGTGCCAGCAGCTTGGACAGGGAAGTCTATGGCTACACCTTC
>TRBJ1-2|TRBV7-9|TRBD1|.
CASDPVDKTGGRDGYTF
TGTGCCAGCGACCCAGTGGATAAGACAGGGGGTAGGGATGGCTACACCTTC
>TRBJ2-5|TRBV6-5|.|.
CACGASGETQYF
TGTGCCTGCGGGGCTAGTGGAGAGACCCAGTACTTC
>TRBJ1-2|TRBV16|TRBD1|.
CASSQYPDRAVDYGYTF
TGTGCCAGCAGCCAATACCCGGACAGGGCGGTTGACTATGGCTACACCTTC
>TRBJ2-5|TRBV4-1|TRBD2|.
CASSSGLAGGQETQYF
TGCGCCAGCAGCTCCGGACTAGCGGGGGGGCAAGAGACCCAGTACTTC
>TRBJ2-7|TRBV4-3|.|.
CASSLGHQSSYEQYF
TGCGCCAGCAGCCTGGGACACCAGAGCTCCTACGAGCAGTACTTC
>TRBJ1-2|TRBV11-2|TRBD1|.
CASSLEAGGHGGYTF
TGTGCCAGCAGCTTAGAGGCAGGGGGCCATGGTGGCTACACCTTC
>TRBJ2-2|TRBV7-9|.|.
CASSRGERNTGELFF
TGTGCCAGCAGCCGCGGGGAGCGGAACACCGGGGAGCTGTTTTTT
>TRBJ1-2|TRBV5-4|.|.
CASSFEGGGVGYTF
TGTGCCAGCAGCTTCGAGGGGGGGGGCGTTGGCTACACCTTC
>TRBJ2-3|TRBV28|TRBD2|.
CASSFGREGVDTNTQYF
TGTGCCAGCAGTTTCGGGCGGGAGGGAGTAGACACTAATACGCAGTATTTT
>TRBJ1-1|TRBV12-5|.|.
CASAERVSGTEAFF
TGTGCTAGTGCCGAGAGGGTGTCGGGCACTGAAGCTTTCTTT
>TRBJ2-3|TRBV30|.|.
CAWSVLAVETDTQYF
TGTGCCTGGAGTGTCCTTGCGGTAGAAACAGATACGCAGTATTTT
>TRBJ2-7|TRBV2|TRBD2|.
CASSEEAGAGDEQYF
TGTGCCAGCAGTGAGGAGGCGGGAGCGGGGGACGAGCAGTACTTC
>TRBJ1-1|TRBV7-2|.|.
CASSLAREAEAFF
TGTGCCAGCAGCTTAGCGCGAGAAGCTGAAGCTTTCTTT
>TRBJ2-5|TRBV2|TRBD2|once
CASSDAGGQETQYF
TGTGCCAGCAGCGACGCGGGAGGACAAGAGACCCAGTACTTC
>TRBJ1-1|TRBV5-5|TRBD1|.
CASSWGQFGTEAFF
TGTGCCAGCAGCTGGGGACAGTTTGGGACTGAAGCTTTCTTT
>TRBJ2-7|TRBV18|.|few
CASSPAGTSYEQYF
TGTGCCAGCTCACCTGCGGGGACCTCCTACGAGCAGTACTTC
>TRBJ2-2|TRBV30|.|.
CAWTPTSGELFF
TGTGCCTGGACCCCTACCTCCGGGGAGCTGTTTTTT
>TRBJ2-1|TRBV7-9|TRBD2|.
CASMAGGRDEQFF
TGTGCCAGCATGGCGGGGGGGCGAGATGAGCAGTTCTTC
>TRBJ2-7|TRBV27|TRBD2|.
CASSYGTSVGEQYF
TGTGCCAGCAGTTACGGGACTAGCGTTGGGGAGCAGTACTTC
>TRBJ1-1|TRBV27|TRBD1|.
CASRATGALPEAFF
TGTGCCAGCAGGGCGACAGGGGCTCTACCTGAAGCTTTCTTT
>TRBJ1-1|TRBV5-6|.|.
CASSAMTGNTEAFF
TGTGCCAGCAGCGCCATGACAGGGAACACTGAAGCTTTCTTT
>TRBJ2-3|TRBV10-3|TRBD1|.
CAIKGGQGSYADTQYF
TGTGCCATCAAAGGGGGACAGGGTTCGTATGCAGATACGCAGTATTTT
>TRBJ2-7|TRBV4-1|.|.
CASSQVFRRYSFSYEQYF
TGCGCCAGCAGCCAAGTTTTTAGGAGGTATAGCTTTTCCTACGAGCAGTACTTC
>TRBJ1-1|TRBV27|.|once
CASRWAGGTEAFF
TGTGCCAGCAGATGGGCCGGGGGTACTGAAGCTTTCTTT
>TRBJ2-7|TRBV28|TRBD1|.
CASSGTGGSYEQYF
TGTGCCAGCAGTGGGACAGGGGGCTCCTACGAGCAGTACTTC
>TRBJ2-1|TRBV4-1|TRBD2|.
CASSPSTTSGEQFF
TGCGCCAGCAGCCCGTCGACGACTAGCGGGGAGCAGTTCTTC
>TRBJ2-1|TRBV11-3|TRBD1|.
CASSSPGTGGGDEQFF
TGTGCCAGCAGCTCACCCGGGACAGGGGGCGGAGATGAGCAGTTCTTC
>TRBJ2-5|TRBV9|.|.
CASSVGPRQETQYF
TGTGCCAGCAGCGTAGGTCCCAGACAAGAGACCCAGTACTTC
>TRBJ2-5|TRBV7-9|.|.
CASSSGEAGQETQYF
TGTGCCAGCAGCTCTGGGGAGGCCGGACAAGAGACCCAGTACTTC
>TRBJ2-1|TRBV10-3|TRBD2|.
CAIKGGLAGESSYNEQFF
TGTGCCATCAAGGGGGGGCTAGCGGGAGAGAGCTCCTACAATGAGCAGTTCTTC
>TRBJ2-2|TRBV28|.|few
CASISGFREAGELFF
TGTGCCAGCATCTCAGGGTTCCGCGAGGCCGGGGAGCTGTTTTTT
>TRBJ2-7|TRBV9|TRBD1|.
CASSVKGAPGGEQYF
TGTGCCAGCAGCGTAAAGGGGGCCCCAGGTGGAGAGCAGTACTTC
>TRBJ2-7|TRBV27|TRBD1|.
CASSLRGHEQYF
TGTGCCAGCAGTTTGAGGGGGCACGAGCAGTACTTC
>TRBJ2-3|TRBV7-3|.|.
CASSYRERGTDTQYF
TGTGCCAGCAGTTACAGGGAAAGAGGCACAGATACGCAGTATTTT
>TRBJ1-5|TRBV4-1|TRBD1|once
CASSSRTGVQHF
TGCGCCAGCAGCTCTCGGACAGGGGTCCAGCATTTT
>TRBJ2-3|TRBV28|.|.
CASSFRREWGTDTQYF
TGTGCCAGCAGTTTCCGGAGGGAGTGGGGCACAGATACGCAGTATTTT
>TRBJ1-4|TRBV30|TRBD1|.
CAWSPTGDVEKLFF
TGTGCCTGGAGTCCCACAGGGGACGTCGAAAAACTGTTTTTT
>TRBJ2-1|TRBV6-1|TRBD1|medium-sized
CASSERQGEGNEQFF
TGTGCCAGCAGTGAACGACAGGGAGAGGGCAATGAGCAGTTCTTC
>TRBJ1-1|TRBV2|.|.
CASSEAGGANTEAFF
TGTGCCAGCAGTGAAGCGGGGGGGGCGAACACTGAAGCTTTCTTT